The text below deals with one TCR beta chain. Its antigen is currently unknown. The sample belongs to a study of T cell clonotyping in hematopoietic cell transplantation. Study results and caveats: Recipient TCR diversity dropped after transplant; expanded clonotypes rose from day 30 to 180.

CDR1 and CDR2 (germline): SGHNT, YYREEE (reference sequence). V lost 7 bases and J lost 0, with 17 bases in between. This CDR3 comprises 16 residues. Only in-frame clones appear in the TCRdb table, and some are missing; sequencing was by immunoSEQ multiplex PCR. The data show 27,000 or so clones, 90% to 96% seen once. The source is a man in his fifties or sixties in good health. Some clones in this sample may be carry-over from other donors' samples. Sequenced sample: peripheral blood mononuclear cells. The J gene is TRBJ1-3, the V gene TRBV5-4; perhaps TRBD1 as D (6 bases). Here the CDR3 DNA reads TGTGCCAGCTCTAAGGGGGGGTCATTCTCTGGAAACACCATATATTTT. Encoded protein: CASSKGGSFSGNTIYF.